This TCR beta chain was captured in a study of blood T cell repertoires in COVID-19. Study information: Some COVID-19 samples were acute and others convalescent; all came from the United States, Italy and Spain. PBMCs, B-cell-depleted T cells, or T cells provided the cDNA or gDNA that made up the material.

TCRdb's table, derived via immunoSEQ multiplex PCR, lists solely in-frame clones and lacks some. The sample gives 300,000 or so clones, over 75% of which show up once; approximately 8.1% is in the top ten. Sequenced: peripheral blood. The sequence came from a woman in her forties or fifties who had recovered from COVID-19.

DNA of the CDR3: TGTGCCAGCAGCTTAAGGACTACTAGCGGGAGTCCCACAGATACGCAGTATTTT. It specifies CASSLRTTSGSPTDTQYF. The rearrangement links TRBV7-2 to TRBJ2-3; 11 bases are shared with TRBD2. V shed 2 bases and J 2 bases; nucleotides not matched to a gene: 9. Germline CDR1 SGHTA, CDR2 FQGNSA. This CDR3 spans 18 amino acids.